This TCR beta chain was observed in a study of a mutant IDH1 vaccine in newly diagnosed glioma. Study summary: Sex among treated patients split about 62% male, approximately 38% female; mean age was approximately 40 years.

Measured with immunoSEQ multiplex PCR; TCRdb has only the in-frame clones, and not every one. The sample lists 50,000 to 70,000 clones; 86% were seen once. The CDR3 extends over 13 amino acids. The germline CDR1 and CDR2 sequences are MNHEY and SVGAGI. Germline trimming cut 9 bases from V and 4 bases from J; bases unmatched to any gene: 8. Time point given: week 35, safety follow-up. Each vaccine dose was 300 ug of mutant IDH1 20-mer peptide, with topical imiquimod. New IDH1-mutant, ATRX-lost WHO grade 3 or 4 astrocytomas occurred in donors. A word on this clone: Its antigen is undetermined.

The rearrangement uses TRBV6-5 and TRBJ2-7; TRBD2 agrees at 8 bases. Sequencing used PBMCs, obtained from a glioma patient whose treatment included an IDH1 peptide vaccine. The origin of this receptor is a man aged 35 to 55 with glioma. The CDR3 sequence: CARTGLVLYEQYF. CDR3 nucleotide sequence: TGTGCCAGGACGGGACTAGTTTTGTACGAGCAGTACTTC.